This TCR beta chain was identified during a study of identical twins. Trimming shortened V by 0 bases and J by 6 bases, and 15 bases separated the two germline ends. This CDR3 contains 15 residues. CDR1 and CDR2 from the germline V gene are SGHTA and FQGNSA. Study outcomes and limitations: Where out-of-frame alpha sequences were twin-shared, they showed excess low generation probability.

On this clonotype itself: The antigen remains undetermined.

In TCRdb, the 5' RACE reads were re-called with MiXCR into one record per CDR3 protein. The sample has about 470,000 distinct CDR3 sequences; approximately 24% are singletons. A further study also used this sample, focusing on T cells expressing NK-cell markers. From that paper: According to the study, TCR beta repertoires originated from sorted CD3+CD56+NKG2C+, CD3+CD56+NKG2C- and CD3+CD56-NKG2C+ T cells.

The receptor comes from a woman between 18 and 29 years old in good health. The sample comprised CD4+ T cells sorted from blood. The gene calls are TRBV7-2 and TRBJ2-7, with D unclear. CDR3 bases: TGTGCCAGCAGCTTAGCGCACAGCCCCGAGACCGAGCAGTACTTC. It encodes CASSLAHSPETEQYF.